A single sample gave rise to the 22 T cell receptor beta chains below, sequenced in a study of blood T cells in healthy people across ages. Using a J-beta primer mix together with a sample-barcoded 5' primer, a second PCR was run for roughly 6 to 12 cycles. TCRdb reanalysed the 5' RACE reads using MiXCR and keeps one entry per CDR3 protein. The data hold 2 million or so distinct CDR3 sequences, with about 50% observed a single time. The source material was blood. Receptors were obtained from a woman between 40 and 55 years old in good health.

The CDR3 nucleotides read TGTGCCTTCGAGGGACAGCCCGAAAAACTGTTTTTT. It yields the protein CAFEGQPEKLFF. V is TRBV7-9 and J is TRBJ1-4; TRBD1 matches 7 bases. CDR1 SEHNR and CDR2 FQNEAQ come from the germline V gene (reference sequence). V gave up 11 bases and J gave up 8 bases; unmatched junction bases: 8. The CDR3 is 12 residues long. The variable domain in full, with the rest retrieved from reference TRBV7-9 and TRBJ1-4, is DTGVSQNPRHKITKRGQNVTFRCDPISEHNRLYWYRQTLGQGPEFLTYFQNEAQLEKSRLLSDRFSAERPKGSFSTLEIQRTEQGDSAMYLCAFEGQPEKLFFGSGTQLSVL.

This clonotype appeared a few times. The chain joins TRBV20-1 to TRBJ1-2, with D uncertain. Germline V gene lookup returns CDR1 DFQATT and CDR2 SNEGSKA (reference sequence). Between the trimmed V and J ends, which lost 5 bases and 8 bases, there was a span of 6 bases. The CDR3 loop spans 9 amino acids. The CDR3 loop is CSAPSGYTF. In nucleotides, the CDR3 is TGCAGTGCTCCGTCCGGCTACACCTTC.

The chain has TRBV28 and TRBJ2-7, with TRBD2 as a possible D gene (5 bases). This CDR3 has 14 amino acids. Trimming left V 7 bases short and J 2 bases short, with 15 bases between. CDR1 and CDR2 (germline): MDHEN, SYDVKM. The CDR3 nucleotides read TGTGCCAGCAACGGGGTTGGGCGAACCTACGAGCAGTACTTC. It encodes CASNGVGRTYEQYF. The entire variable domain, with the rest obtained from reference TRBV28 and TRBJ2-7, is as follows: DVKVTQSSRYLVKRTGEKVFLECVQDMDHENMFWYRQDPGLGLRLIYFSYDVKMKEKGDIPEGYSVSREKKERFSLILESASTNQTSMYLCASNGVGRTYEQYFGPGTRLTVT.

CDR3 protein: CSAKTGLGTEAFF. Written as DNA, the CDR3 is TGCAGTGCTAAGACAGGTTTGGGGACTGAAGCTTTCTTT. The J gene is TRBJ1-1, the V gene TRBV20-1; a possible D gene is TRBD1 (6 bases). V was cut by 4 bases and J by 5 bases, with 14 bases left in between. This CDR3 has 13 residues. CDR1 and CDR2 (germline): DFQATT, SNEGSKA (reference sequence).

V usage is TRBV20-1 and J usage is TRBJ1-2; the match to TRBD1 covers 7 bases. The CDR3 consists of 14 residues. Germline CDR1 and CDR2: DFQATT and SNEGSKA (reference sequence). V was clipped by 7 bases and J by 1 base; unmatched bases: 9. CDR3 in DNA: TGCAGTGTTTGGACAGGACATATTAACTATGGCTACACCTTC. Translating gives CSVWTGHINYGYTF.

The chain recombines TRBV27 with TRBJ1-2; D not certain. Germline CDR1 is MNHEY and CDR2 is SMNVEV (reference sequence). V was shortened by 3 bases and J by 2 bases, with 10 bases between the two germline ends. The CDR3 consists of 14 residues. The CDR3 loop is CASSFSYQNYGYTF. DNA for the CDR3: TGTGCCAGCAGTTTCTCATATCAGAACTATGGCTACACCTTC.

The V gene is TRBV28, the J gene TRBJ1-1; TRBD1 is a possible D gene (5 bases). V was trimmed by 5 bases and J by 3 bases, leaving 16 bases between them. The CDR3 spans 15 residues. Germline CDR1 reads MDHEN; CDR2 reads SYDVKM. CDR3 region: CASSTRWGMHTEAFF. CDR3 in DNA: TGTGCCAGCAGTACCCGTTGGGGGATGCACACTGAAGCTTTCTTT. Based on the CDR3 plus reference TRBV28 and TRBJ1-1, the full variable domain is DVKVTQSSRYLVKRTGEKVFLECVQDMDHENMFWYRQDPGLGLRLIYFSYDVKMKEKGDIPEGYSVSREKKERFSLILESASTNQTSMYLCASSTRWGMHTEAFFGQGTRLTVV.

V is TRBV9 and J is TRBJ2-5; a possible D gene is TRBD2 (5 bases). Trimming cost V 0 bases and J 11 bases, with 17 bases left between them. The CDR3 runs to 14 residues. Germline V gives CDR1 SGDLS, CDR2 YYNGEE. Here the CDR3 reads CASSVGRGYNEQYF. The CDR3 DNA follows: TGTGCCAGCAGCGTAGGTCGGGGTTACAATGAGCAGTACTTC.

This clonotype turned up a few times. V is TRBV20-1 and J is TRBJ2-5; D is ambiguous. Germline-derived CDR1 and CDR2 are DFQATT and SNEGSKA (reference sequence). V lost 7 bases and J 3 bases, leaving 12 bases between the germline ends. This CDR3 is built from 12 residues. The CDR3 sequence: CSGVILKETQYF. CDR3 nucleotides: TGCAGTGGCGTCATCCTTAAAGAGACCCAGTACTTC.

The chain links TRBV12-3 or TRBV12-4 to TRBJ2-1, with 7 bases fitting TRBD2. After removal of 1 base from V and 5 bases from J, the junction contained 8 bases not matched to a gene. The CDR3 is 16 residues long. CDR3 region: CASSLERSGEHNEQFF. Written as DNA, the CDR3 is TGTGCCAGCAGTTTAGAACGCAGCGGGGAGCACAATGAGCAGTTCTTC.

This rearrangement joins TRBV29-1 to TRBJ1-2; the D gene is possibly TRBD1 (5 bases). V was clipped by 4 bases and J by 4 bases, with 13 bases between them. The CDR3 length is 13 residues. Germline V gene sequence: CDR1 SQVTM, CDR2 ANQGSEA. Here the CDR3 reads CSVVPDSGYGYTF. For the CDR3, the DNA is TGCAGCGTTGTCCCAGACAGCGGCTATGGCTACACCTTC.

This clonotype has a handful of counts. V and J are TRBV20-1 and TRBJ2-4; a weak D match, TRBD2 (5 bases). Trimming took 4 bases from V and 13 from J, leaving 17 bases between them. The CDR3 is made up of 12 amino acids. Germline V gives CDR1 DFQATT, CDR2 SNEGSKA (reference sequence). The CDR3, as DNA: TGCAGTGCTATGTCTAGCTTAGACTTACAGTACTTC. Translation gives CSAMSSLDLQYF.

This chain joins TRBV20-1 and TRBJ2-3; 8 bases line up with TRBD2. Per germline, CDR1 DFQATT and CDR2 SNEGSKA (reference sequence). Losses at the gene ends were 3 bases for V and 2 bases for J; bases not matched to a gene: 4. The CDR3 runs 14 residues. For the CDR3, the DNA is TGCAGTGCTAGGTTAGCGGGGACCACAGATACGCAGTATTTT. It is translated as CSARLAGTTDTQYF.

CDR3 coding DNA: TGCAGCGTTGAAGGACAGTTCCAAGAGACCCAGTACTTC. The encoded protein is CSVEGQFQETQYF. J is TRBJ2-5 and V is TRBV29-1, with D perhaps TRBD1 (5 bases). Germline V gene data show CDR1 as SQVTM and CDR2 as ANQGSEA. The CDR3 loop spans 13 amino acids. Between the trimmed V and J ends, which lost 1 base and 1 base, there was a span of 7 bases. The full variable domain, in which reference TRBV29-1 and TRBJ2-5 provide the parts outside the CDR3, is SAVISQKPSRDICQRGTSLTIQCQVDSQVTMMFWYRQQPGQSLTLIATANQGSEATYESGFVIDKFPISRPNLTFSTLTVSNMSPEDSSIYLCSVEGQFQETQYFGPGTRLLVL.

The CDR3 region is CASSLGSRGYGYTF. The CDR3 region has the DNA TGTGCCAGCAGCTTAGGTAGCAGAGGCTATGGCTACACCTTC. J is TRBJ1-2 and V is TRBV11-2; D unresolved. This CDR3 comprises 14 residues. V was shortened by 1 base and J by 4 bases, with 10 bases between the two germline ends. CDR1 and CDR2 from the germline V gene are SGHAT and FQNNGV.

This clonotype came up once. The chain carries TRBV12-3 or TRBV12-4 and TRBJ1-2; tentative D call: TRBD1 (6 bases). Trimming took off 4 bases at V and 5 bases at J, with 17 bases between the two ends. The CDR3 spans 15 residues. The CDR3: CASSSRGSSSYGYTF. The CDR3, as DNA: TGTGCCAGCAGTTCCAGGGGCTCTTCGTCGTATGGCTACACCTTC.

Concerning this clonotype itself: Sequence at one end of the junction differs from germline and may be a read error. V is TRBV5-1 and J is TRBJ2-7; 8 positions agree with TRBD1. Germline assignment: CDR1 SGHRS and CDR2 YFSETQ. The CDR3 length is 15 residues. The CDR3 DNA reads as TGCGCCAGCAGCTATCCGGGACAGGCTTCCTACGGGCAGTACTTC. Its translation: CASSYPGQASYGQYF.

The CDR3, as DNA: TGCAGCGTTGAAGAAGTCAGGGGAAGTGGGCAGTACTTC. It translates to CSVEEVRGSGQYF. The chain joins TRBV29-1 to TRBJ2-5; weak D call: TRBD1 (6 bases). Germline CDR1 reads SQVTM; CDR2 reads ANQGSEA. CDR3 size: 13 residues. V shed 0 bases and J shed 11 bases, with 16 bases lying between them.

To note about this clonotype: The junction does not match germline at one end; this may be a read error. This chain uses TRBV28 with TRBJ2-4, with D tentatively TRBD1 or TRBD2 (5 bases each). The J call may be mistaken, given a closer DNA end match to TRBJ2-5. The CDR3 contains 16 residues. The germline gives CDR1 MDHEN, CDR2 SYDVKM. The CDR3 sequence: CTSGERGRLLRETQYF. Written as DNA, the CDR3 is TGTACCAGCGGAGAGAGGGGACGGCTGTTGAGGGAGACCCAGTACTTC.

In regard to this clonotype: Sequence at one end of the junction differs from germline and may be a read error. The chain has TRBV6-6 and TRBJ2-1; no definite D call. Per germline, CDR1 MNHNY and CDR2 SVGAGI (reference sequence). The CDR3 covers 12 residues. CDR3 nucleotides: TGTGCCGGCAGTTATAAGCTCGGTGAGCAGTTCTTC. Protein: CAGSYKLGEQFF.

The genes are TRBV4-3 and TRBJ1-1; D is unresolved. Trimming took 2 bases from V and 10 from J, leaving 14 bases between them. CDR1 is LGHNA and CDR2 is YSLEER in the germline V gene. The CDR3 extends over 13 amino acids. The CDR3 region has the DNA TGCGCCAGCAGCCAACAGTTCCCTCCTGTAGCTTTCTTT. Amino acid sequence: CASSQQFPPVAFF.

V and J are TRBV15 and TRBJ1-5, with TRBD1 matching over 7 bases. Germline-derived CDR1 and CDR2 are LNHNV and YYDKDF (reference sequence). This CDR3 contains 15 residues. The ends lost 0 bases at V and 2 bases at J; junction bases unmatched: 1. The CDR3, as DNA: TGTGCCACCAGCAGAGATCAGGGGGGCAATCAGCCCCAGCATTTT. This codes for CATSRDQGGNQPQHF.